This T cell receptor beta chain was captured in a study of T cells after yellow fever vaccination. Study context: Low-cell-number fractions underwent preparation using SMART-Seq v4 Ultra Low Input. Study outcomes and limitations: Though it reached lower strength, the secondary response hit its peak faster, day 5 versus 15. Most primary-vaccination clones reappeared after the booster (about 97% CD4, 75% to 90% CD8).

A process of 5'RACE template switching, which added a universal primer site and UMIs, was used to make TCR cDNA. TCRdb re-called the 5' RACE reads with MiXCR, one entry per CDR3 protein. Among 230,000 or so distinct CDR3 sequences listed, roughly 6.3% were seen once. This clonotype was picked up many times. No antigen is known for it. Looked up from germline, CDR1 is SGHTA and CDR2 is FQGNSA. This CDR3 is built from 15 residues. V lost 4 bases to trimming and J lost 4 bases, with 16 bases between them. The sequence came from a man younger than 45 who received the YFV17D yellow fever vaccine. The chain couples TRBV7-2 to TRBJ1-2; no definite D call. Sequences were derived from CD4+ T cells sorted from PBMCs, sampled on the day of the yellow fever booster vaccination. CDR3 sequence: CASSSEGRERYGYTF. CDR3 nucleotides: TGTGCCAGCAGCTCGGAAGGACGGGAGCGCTATGGCTACACCTTC.